The 23 T cell receptor beta chains below all came from one sample that was sequenced in a study of CD8 T cells in ankylosing spondylitis. TCRdb used MiXCR to reprocess the 5' RACE reads, holding one entry per CDR3 protein. The data hold fewer than 180,000 distinct CDR3 sequences, with around two fifths observed a single time. Sample: synovial fluid, either unsorted or a sorted T cell fraction (not recorded which). All receptors come from a male donor with ankylosing spondylitis.

This rearrangement joins TRBV28 to TRBJ2-1, with 9 nucleotides matching TRBD1. The V segment lost 5 bases and the J segment 1 base; nucleotides outside the gene matches: 15. Per the germline V gene, CDR1 is MDHEN and CDR2 is SYDVKM. The CDR3 runs 19 residues. The CDR3 DNA reads as TGTGCCAGCAGTACACAAAGAACCAACAGGGGGCTTTCCTACAATGAGCAGTTCTTC. Translation gives CASSTQRTNRGLSYNEQFF.

The chain is built from TRBV18 and TRBJ2-3; 7 nucleotides align to TRBD1. CDR3 size: 15 residues. The V gene end was trimmed by 2 bases and the J gene end by 5 bases; junction bases not matched to a gene: 7. The germline V gene encodes CDR1 KGHSH and CDR2 LQKENI. CDR3 nucleotides: TGTGCCAGCTCACCATTAGTGCAGGGGGTAGATACGCAGTATTTT. This translates into CASSPLVQGVDTQYF.

The rearrangement uses TRBV5-1 and TRBJ2-7, with a possible D match to TRBD1 (6 bases). The germline V and J ends were trimmed by 4 bases and 0 bases, with 17 bases remaining between them. This CDR3 is built from 16 residues. The V gene's germline CDR1 is SGHRS and CDR2 YFSETQ. The CDR3 bases are TGCGCCAGCAGCCCTCTTCAACAGGGATACTCCTACGAGCAGTACTTC. Translation: CASSPLQQGYSYEQYF.

This clonotype showed up just a few times. V gene TRBV9 combines with J gene TRBJ2-3; 11 bases fit TRBD1. V shed 2 bases and J 4 bases; nucleotides not matched to a gene: 3. The CDR3 loop spans 15 amino acids. Germline V CDR1 and CDR2: SGDLS, YYNGEE. The CDR3 sequence is CASSVAGQGADTQYF. The DNA of the CDR3 is TGTGCCAGCAGCGTGGCGGGACAGGGGGCAGATACGCAGTATTTT.

This chain links TRBV7-8 with TRBJ2-7; TRBD2 might be the D (6 bases). The CDR3 runs 15 residues. CDR1 and CDR2 (germline): SGHVS, FQNEAQ. V lost 5 bases to trimming and J lost 2 bases, with 16 bases between them. The CDR3 spells CASSPLGGEPYEQYF. The CDR3 DNA reads as TGTGCCAGCAGCCCGCTGGGCGGGGAGCCCTACGAGCAGTACTTC.

V is TRBV19 and J is TRBJ1-1; D remains ambiguous. The germline V gene has CDR1 LNHDA and CDR2 SQIVND (reference sequence). There are 13 residues in the CDR3. V was trimmed by 3 bases and J by 3 bases, leaving 8 bases between them. DNA for the CDR3: TGTGCCAGTAGTATTGTAGAAGACACTGAAGCTTTCTTT. This gives the protein CASSIVEDTEAFF.

This clonotype appeared a few times. The chain is built from TRBV2 and TRBJ2-1; 10 bases map to TRBD2. The V and J ends lost 1 base and 5 bases, in that order; junction bases with no gene match: 5. The CDR3 has 16 amino acids. Germline values: CDR1 SNHLY, CDR2 FYNNEI. The CDR3 here is CASSEDPLAGHNEQFF. The CDR3 nucleotides are TGTGCCAGCAGTGAAGACCCACTAGCGGGGCACAATGAGCAGTTCTTC.

The chain carries TRBV11-1 and TRBJ2-6, with a weak D call TRBD1 (6 bases). V lost 5 bases, J lost 0 bases, and 17 bases lay in between. Germline V gene data show CDR1 as SGHAT and CDR2 as FQDESV (reference sequence). The CDR3 spans 18 residues. Here the CDR3 DNA reads TGTGCCAGCAGCCCCAGGGACATCCGACTCTCTGGGGCCAACGTCCTGACTTTC. This codes for CASSPRDIRLSGANVLTF.

This clonotype was counted only a few times. This chain connects TRBV12-3 or TRBV12-4 to TRBJ2-7, with D possibly matching TRBD2 (6 bases). V lost 5 bases and J lost 2, with 16 bases in between. The CDR3 has 15 amino acids. The CDR3 here is CASSPGGAATYEQYF. CDR3 bases: TGTGCCAGCAGTCCCGGGGGTGCGGCGACCTACGAGCAGTACTTC.

J is TRBJ2-3 and V is TRBV27; no clear D. From germline, CDR1 is MNHEY and CDR2 SMNVEV (reference sequence). V lost 3 bases and J 2 bases, leaving 6 bases between the germline ends. This CDR3 is 13 amino acids long. CDR3 sequence (DNA): TGTGCCAGCAGTTTTGAGGTCACAGATACGCAGTATTTT. Translating it yields CASSFEVTDTQYF.

This clonotype was recorded many times. This chain joins TRBV7-9 and TRBJ2-3; tentatively, D is TRBD2 (5 bases). The CDR3 length is 14 residues. Trimming shortened V by 3 bases and J by 0 bases, and 7 bases separated the two germline ends. Germline CDR1 reads SEHNR; CDR2 reads FQNEAQ (reference sequence). For the CDR3, the DNA is TGTGCCAGCAGCTTGGTAGCGAGCACAGATACGCAGTATTTT. Protein product: CASSLVASTDTQYF.

The V gene is TRBV30, the J gene TRBJ1-2, with 7 bases aligning to TRBD1. J was trimmed by 0 bases and V by 3 bases; bases with no gene match: 7. The CDR3 loop spans 15 amino acids. CDR1 GTSNPN and CDR2 SVGIG come from the germline V gene (reference sequence). CDR3: CAWSAERGPNYGYTF. CDR3 coding DNA: TGTGCCTGGAGCGCAGAAAGGGGGCCTAACTATGGCTACACCTTC.

A few counts support this clonotype. The rearrangement joins TRBV5-1 to TRBJ1-2; D uncertain. The CDR3 is 13 residues long. CDR1 and CDR2 from the germline V gene are SGHRS and YFSETQ. Between the trimmed V and J ends, which lost 0 bases and 5 bases, there was a span of 8 bases. The CDR3 DNA reads TGCGCCAGCAGCTTGGGGTCGAAATATGGCTACACCTTC. Its protein product is CASSLGSKYGYTF.

CDR3 sequence (DNA): TGTGCCAGCAGCGAGGGCGGGGGGTACAATGAGCAGTTCTTC. Its translation is CASSEGGGYNEQFF. The rearrangement links TRBV9 to TRBJ2-1; 8 bases map to TRBD2. CDR3 length equals 14 residues. Germline values: CDR1 SGDLS, CDR2 YYNGEE. The trim removed 3 bases at V and 4 bases at J, leaving 3 bases unmatched.

This clonotype occurred a few times. In nucleotides, the CDR3 is TGTGCCAGCATCTTTTCCTACGAGCAGTACTTC. Protein sequence: CASIFSYEQYF. The chain uses TRBV5-8 and TRBJ2-7; D unclear. Germline V gene lookup returns CDR1 SGHTS and CDR2 YDEGEE. Trimming left V 6 bases short and J 1 base short, with 5 bases between. This CDR3 spans 11 amino acids.

V gene TRBV21-1 combines with J gene TRBJ1-4; the table's D call TRBD1 went unverified against the DNA. TRBV21-1 is listed as a pseudogene. The CDR3 has 17 amino acids. CDR3 sequence (DNA): TGTGCCAGCAGCAGCAGGACGAACAGGGCGCCTAATGAAAAACTGTTTTTT. Translated: CASSSRTNRAPNEKLFF.

The V and J genes are TRBV20-1 and TRBJ2-1; D is unresolved. This CDR3 has 14 residues. Between the trimmed V and J ends, which lost 3 bases and 0 bases, there was a span of 9 bases. The V gene's germline CDR1 is DFQATT and CDR2 SNEGSKA (reference sequence). CDR3 in amino acids: CSASWWSSYNEQFF. CDR3 DNA sequence: TGCAGTGCTAGTTGGTGGAGCTCCTACAATGAGCAGTTCTTC.

The V and J genes are TRBV21-1 and TRBJ2-7; the table's D call TRBD1 went unverified against the DNA. TRBV21-1 is marked as a pseudogene. The CDR3 is made up of 14 amino acids. In DNA form, the CDR3 reads TGTGCCAGCAGCATTGGACAGGGGCGATACGAGCAGTACTTC. Its translation is CASSIGQGRYEQYF.

The V call is TRBV7-9, the J call TRBJ2-2, with D hard to call. V gave up 2 bases and J gave up 6 bases, with 7 bases separating them. CDR3 length: 13 residues. Germline V gene sequence: CDR1 SEHNR, CDR2 FQNEAQ (reference sequence). In nucleotides, the CDR3 is TGTGCCAGCAGCTTATGGGTCGCCGGGGAGCTGTTTTTT. Its translation: CASSLWVAGELFF. Together with reference TRBV7-9 and TRBJ2-2, the CDR3 gives the full variable domain: DTGVSQNPRHKITKRGQNVTFRCDPISEHNRLYWYRQTLGQGPEFLTYFQNEAQLEKSRLLSDRFSAERPKGSFSTLEIQRTEQGDSAMYLCASSLWVAGELFFGEGSRLTVL.

This chain uses TRBV28 with TRBJ2-1; 13 nucleotides line up with TRBD2. Germline-derived CDR1 and CDR2 are MDHEN and SYDVKM. V trimming: 7 bases; J trimming: 8 bases; junction bases outside the gene matches: 8. This CDR3 region has 15 residues. CDR3 bases: TGTGCCAGCAACCGACTAGCGGGAGGAGGGGATGAGCAGTTCTTC. Translation gives CASNRLAGGGDEQFF.

The chain carries TRBV19 and TRBJ2-5, with D possibly being TRBD1 (5 bases). The CDR3 contains 15 residues. Looked up from germline, CDR1 is LNHDA and CDR2 is SQIVND (reference sequence). Trimming pared 5 bases from V and 2 bases from J, leaving 15 bases between. The chain's CDR3 is CASSPRTTLQETQYF. The CDR3 DNA is TGTGCCAGTAGTCCCCGGACAACTCTTCAAGAGACCCAGTACTTC.

V gene TRBV7-9 combines with J gene TRBJ1-3, with unresolved D. In germline, CDR1 is SEHNR, CDR2 FQNEAQ (reference sequence). CDR3 size: 15 residues. Trimming cost V 5 bases and J 0 bases, with 11 bases left between them. The CDR3 reads CASSPRVSSGNTIYF. The DNA of the CDR3 is TGTGCCAGCAGCCCCCGGGTGAGCTCTGGAAACACCATATATTTT.

This clonotype was detected ten times or more. The chain is built from TRBV27 and TRBJ2-1, with TRBD1 matching 7 bases. This CDR3 is 15 amino acids long. Per the germline V gene, CDR1 is MNHEY and CDR2 is SMNVEV (reference sequence). V lost 2 bases, J lost 3 bases, and 4 bases stayed unmatched. CDR3 sequence reads: CASSLDRDFYNEQFF. CDR3 bases: TGTGCCAGCAGTTTAGACAGGGATTTCTACAATGAGCAGTTCTTC.